These T cell receptor beta chains were read from a single sample in a study of neoadjuvant anti-PD-1 for oral cavity cancer. Repertoires were generated with immunoSEQ multiplex PCR, while TCRdb's copy carries only in-frame clones and drops some. The sample has fewer than 8,000 clones; approximately 62% are singletons. This specimen consisted of PBMCs, obtained after nivolumab (anti-PD-1) treatment. These receptors were collected from a person aged 40 to 85 with oral cavity squamous cell carcinoma. The CDR3 runs from the conserved cysteine through the conserved F or W. Each record gives: J gene, V gene, clone size, D gene, CDR3 protein, CDR3 DNA. D genes are given only for firm matches. Clone sizes are given selectively: once, few, many, or a class where the clone is expanded.

TRBJ1-3	TRBV12-5	.	.	CASGDQGSGNTIYF	TGTGCTAGTGGTGATCAGGGGTCTGGAAACACCATATATTTT
TRBJ1-5	TRBV4-2	.	TRBD1	CASSQGTGPGNQPQHF	TGTGCCAGCAGCCAGGGGACAGGGCCAGGCAATCAGCCCCAGCATTTT
TRBJ2-7	TRBV11-3	.	TRBD2	CASRAGLAGLGYEQYF	TGTGCCAGCAGGGCCGGACTAGCGGGCCTGGGCTACGAGCAGTACTTC
TRBJ1-1	TRBV10-3	.	.	CAIQTANTEAFF	TGTGCCATTCAGACCGCGAACACTGAAGCTTTCTTT
TRBJ1-5	TRBV10-3	.	.	CAISESGVRGAADQPQHF	TGTGCCATCAGTGAGTCCGGAGTGAGAGGCGCGGCGGATCAGCCCCAGCATTTT
TRBJ2-6	TRBV9	.	.	CASSLDRTPGANVLTF	TGTGCCAGCAGCTTGGATCGGACCCCTGGGGCCAACGTCCTGACTTTC
TRBJ1-5	TRBV29-1	few	.	CSVTMGVTSNQPQHF	TGCAGCGTTACAATGGGGGTGACGAGCAATCAGCCCCAGCATTTT
TRBJ1-2	TRBV7-2	.	.	CASSLDSNFNYGYTF	TGTGCCAGCAGCTTAGATTCCAACTTTAACTATGGCTACACCTTC
TRBJ2-7	TRBV5-1	.	TRBD1	CASSLVPTGPSYEQYF	TGCGCCAGCAGCTTGGTTCCGACAGGGCCCTCCTACGAGCAGTACTTC
TRBJ1-5	TRBV6-1	few	.	CASELERQGGQPQHF	TGTGCCAGTGAGTTAGAGAGGCAGGGAGGACAGCCCCAGCATTTT
TRBJ1-2	TRBV10-3	few	.	CAIGSSANYGYTF	TGTGCCATCGGGTCGTCAGCTAACTATGGCTACACCTTC
TRBJ1-1	TRBV6-5	.	.	CASGQSILNTEAFF	TGTGCCAGCGGGCAGAGTATCTTGAACACTGAAGCTTTCTTT
TRBJ2-6	TRBV29-1	.	.	CSVGLSWGSNSGANVLTF	TGCAGCGTTGGGTTGTCATGGGGCTCCAACTCTGGGGCCAACGTCCTGACTTTC
TRBJ2-6	TRBV27	.	.	CASSLLRVSGANVLTF	TGTGCCAGCAGTTTACTACGGGTCTCTGGGGCCAACGTCCTGACTTTC
TRBJ1-1	TRBV29-1	once	.	CSVEAGPGDTEAFF	TGCAGCGTTGAAGCAGGCCCAGGGGACACTGAAGCTTTCTTT
TRBJ2-1	TRBV6-1	.	.	CASSPRNNEQFF	TGTGCCAGCAGTCCCCGAAACAATGAGCAGTTCTTC
TRBJ2-3	TRBV7-9	few	TRBD1	CASSGRQGDVTDTQYF	TGTGCCAGCAGCGGACGACAGGGGGATGTAACAGATACGCAGTATTTT
TRBJ1-5	TRBV2	few	.	CASSRTVSNQPQHF	TGTGCCAGCAGTCGGACAGTTAGCAATCAGCCCCAGCATTTT
TRBJ2-2	TRBV27	.	.	CASSLDRNTGELFF	TGTGCCAGCAGTCTGGACAGGAACACCGGGGAGCTGTTTTTT
TRBJ1-4	TRBV14	.	.	CASSHQKGPNLLGNEKLFF	TGTGCCAGCAGCCACCAGAAGGGACCTAACCTTCTGGGTAATGAAAAACTGTTTTTT
TRBJ2-2	TRBV5-5	.	.	CASSLEGLNTGELFF	TGTGCCAGCAGCTTGGAAGGCCTGAACACCGGGGAGCTGTTTTTT
TRBJ2-1	TRBV6-1	once	.	CASSEESLPSWSEQFF	TGTGCCAGCAGTGAAGAATCACTTCCGAGTTGGAGTGAGCAGTTCTTC
TRBJ1-3	TRBV4-3	.	.	CASSQLTEGNTIYF	TGCGCCAGCAGCCAACTAACGGAAGGAAACACCATATATTTT
TRBJ2-3	TRBV2	.	.	CASSDRADTQYF	TGTGCCAGCAGTGACAGGGCAGATACGCAGTATTTT
TRBJ1-1	TRBV30	few	.	CAWSVRAEAFF	TGTGCCTGGAGTGTCAGGGCTGAAGCTTTCTTT
TRBJ2-1	TRBV5-1	.	TRBD2	CASSRELAGVINEQFF	TGCGCCAGCAGCCGGGAACTAGCGGGGGTCATCAATGAGCAGTTCTTC
TRBJ1-2	TRBV19	.	.	CASSSGFLLGGIGYTF	TGTGCCAGTAGTTCCGGATTCCTACTGGGGGGCATTGGCTACACCTTC
TRBJ2-2	TRBV2	few	TRBD1	CASSRDSANTGELFF	TGTGCCAGCAGCCGGGACAGCGCGAACACCGGGGAGCTGTTTTTT
TRBJ2-1	TRBV28	few	TRBD2	CASSSAWRGGENEQFF	TGTGCCAGCAGTTCCGCCTGGCGGGGGGGCGAAAATGAGCAGTTCTTC
TRBJ2-5	TRBV5-1	.	TRBD2	CASSLGLASQETQYF	TGCGCCAGCAGCTTGGGACTAGCGTCCCAAGAGACCCAGTACTTC
TRBJ2-7	TRBV5-1	few	.	CASSLRGDSSYEQYF	TGCGCCAGCAGCTTGAGGGGCGATAGCTCCTACGAGCAGTACTTC
TRBJ1-5	TRBV27	.	.	CASSSFRGGDQPQHF	TGTGCCAGCAGTTCCTTCAGGGGTGGAGATCAGCCCCAGCATTTT
TRBJ2-3	TRBV5-4	few	TRBD1	CASSTARTGGTDTQYF	TGTGCCAGCAGCACGGCCCGGACAGGGGGCACAGATACGCAGTATTTT
TRBJ1-1	TRBV7-2	.	.	CASTPFRTNTEAFF	TGTGCCAGCACCCCCTTCCGGACGAACACTGAAGCTTTCTTT
TRBJ2-5	TRBV7-9	.	TRBD1	CASSFRQGSQETQYF	TGTGCCAGCAGCTTCCGACAGGGGTCCCAAGAGACCCAGTACTTC
TRBJ2-5	TRBV6-6	.	.	CATGRTQGETQYF	TGTGCCACTGGACGTACCCAAGGGGAGACCCAGTACTTC
TRBJ1-6	TRBV10-3	few	.	CAISRGPSGSYNSPLHF	TGTGCCATCAGTCGAGGGCCCTCGGGGTCCTATAATTCACCCCTCCACTTT
TRBJ1-4	TRBV30	.	TRBD1	CAWSVDRVGEKLFF	TGTGCCTGGAGTGTGGACAGGGTTGGTGAAAAACTGTTTTTT
TRBJ2-6	TRBV5-6	.	.	CASNRDSGANVLTF	TGTGCCAGCAACAGGGACTCTGGGGCCAACGTCCTGACTTTC
TRBJ1-2	TRBV6-5	.	TRBD1	CASSYSEGGGGGYTF	TGTGCCAGCAGTTACTCAGAAGGGGGCGGCGGTGGCTACACCTTC
TRBJ1-4	TRBV5-1	.	.	CASSPGHRGEKLFF	TGCGCCAGCAGCCCCGGACACCGGGGTGAAAAACTGTTTTTT
TRBJ1-6	TRBV30	.	.	CAWSVGSGSYNSPLHF	TGTGCCTGGAGTGTAGGGAGCGGCTCCTATAATTCACCCCTCCACTTT
TRBJ2-5	TRBV2	.	.	CASSPGGGGYQETQYF	TGTGCCAGCAGCCCCGGAGGGGGTGGGTACCAAGAGACCCAGTACTTC
TRBJ1-6	TRBV7-9	few	TRBD1	CASSLGYQGDSPLHF	TGTGCCAGCAGCTTAGGGTACCAGGGGGACTCACCCCTCCACTTT
TRBJ1-1	TRBV9	.	.	CASSAVLGLNTEAFF	TGTGCCAGCAGCGCAGTACTGGGGCTAAACACTGAAGCTTTCTTT